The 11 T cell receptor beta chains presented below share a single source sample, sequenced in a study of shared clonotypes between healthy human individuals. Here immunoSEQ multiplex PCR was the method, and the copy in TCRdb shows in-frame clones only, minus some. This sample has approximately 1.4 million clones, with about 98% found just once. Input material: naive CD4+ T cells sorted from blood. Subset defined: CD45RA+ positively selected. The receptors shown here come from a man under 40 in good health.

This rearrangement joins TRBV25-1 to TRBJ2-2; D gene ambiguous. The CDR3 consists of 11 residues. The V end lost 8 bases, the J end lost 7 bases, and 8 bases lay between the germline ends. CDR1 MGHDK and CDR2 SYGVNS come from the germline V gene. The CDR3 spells CASADYGELFF. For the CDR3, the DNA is TGTGCCAGCGCCGATTACGGGGAGCTGTTTTTT.

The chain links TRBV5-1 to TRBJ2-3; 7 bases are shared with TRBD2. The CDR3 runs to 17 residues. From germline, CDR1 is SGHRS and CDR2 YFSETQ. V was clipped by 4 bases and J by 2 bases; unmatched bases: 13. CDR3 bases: TGCGCCAGCAGCGCGACACTAGCGAATGAATACACAGATACGCAGTATTTT. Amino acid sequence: CASSATLANEYTDTQYF.

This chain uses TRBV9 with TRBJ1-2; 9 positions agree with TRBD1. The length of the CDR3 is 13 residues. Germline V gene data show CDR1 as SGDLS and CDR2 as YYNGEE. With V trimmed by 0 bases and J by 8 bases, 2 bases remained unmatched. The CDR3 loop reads CASSVGTGEGYTF. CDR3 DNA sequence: TGTGCCAGCAGCGTAGGGACAGGGGAAGGCTACACCTTC.

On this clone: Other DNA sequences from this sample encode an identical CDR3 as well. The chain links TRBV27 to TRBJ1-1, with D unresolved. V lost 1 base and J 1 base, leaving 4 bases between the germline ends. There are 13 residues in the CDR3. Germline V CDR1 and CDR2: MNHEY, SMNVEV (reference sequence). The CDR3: CASSLLQNTEAFF. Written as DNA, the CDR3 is TGTGCCAGCAGTTTATTGCAGAACACTGAAGCTTTCTTT.

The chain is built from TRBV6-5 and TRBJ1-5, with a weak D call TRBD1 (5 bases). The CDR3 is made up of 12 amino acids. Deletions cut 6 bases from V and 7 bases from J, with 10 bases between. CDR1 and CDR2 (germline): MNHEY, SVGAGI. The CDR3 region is CASSHRGQPQHF. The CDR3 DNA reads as TGTGCCAGCAGCCACCGGGGGCAGCCCCAGCATTTT.

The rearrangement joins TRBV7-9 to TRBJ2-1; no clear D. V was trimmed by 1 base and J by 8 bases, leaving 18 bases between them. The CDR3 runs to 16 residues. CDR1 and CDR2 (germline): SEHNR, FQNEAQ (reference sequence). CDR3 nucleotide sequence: TGTGCCAGCAGCTTAGATTCACTCAGACCCCGATATGAGCAGTTCTTC. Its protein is CASSLDSLRPRYEQFF.

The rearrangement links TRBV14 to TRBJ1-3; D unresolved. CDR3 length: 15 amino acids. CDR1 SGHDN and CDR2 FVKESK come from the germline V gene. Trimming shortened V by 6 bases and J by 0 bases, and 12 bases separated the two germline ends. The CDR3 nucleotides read TGTGCCAGCAGGCCAACGGGGAGCTCTGGAAACACCATATATTTT. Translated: CASRPTGSSGNTIYF.

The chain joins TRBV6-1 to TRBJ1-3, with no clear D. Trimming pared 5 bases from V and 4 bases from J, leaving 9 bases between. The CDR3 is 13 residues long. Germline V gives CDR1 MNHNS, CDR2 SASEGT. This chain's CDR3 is CASSRTVGNTIYF. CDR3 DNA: TGTGCCAGCAGTAGGACGGTAGGAAACACCATATATTTT.

The CDR3 region is CATRELADTDTQYF. For the CDR3, the DNA is TGTGCCACTCGGGAGTTGGCGGATACAGATACGCAGTATTTT. V is TRBV19 and J is TRBJ2-3, with D maybe TRBD2 (6 bases). V was trimmed by 10 bases and J by 3 bases, leaving 17 bases between them. The CDR3 totals 14 residues. The germline gives CDR1 LNHDA, CDR2 SQIVND (reference sequence).

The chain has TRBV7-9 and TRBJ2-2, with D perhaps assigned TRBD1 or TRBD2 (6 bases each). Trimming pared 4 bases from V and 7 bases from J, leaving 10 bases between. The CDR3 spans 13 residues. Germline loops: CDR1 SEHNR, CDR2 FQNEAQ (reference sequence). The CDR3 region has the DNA TGTGCCAGCAGCTGGGGGGCAGACGGGGAGCTGTTTTTT. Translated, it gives CASSWGADGELFF. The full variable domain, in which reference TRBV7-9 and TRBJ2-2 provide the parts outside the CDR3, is DTGVSQNPRHKITKRGQNVTFRCDPISEHNRLYWYRQTLGQGPEFLTYFQNEAQLEKSRLLSDRFSAERPKGSFSTLEIQRTEQGDSAMYLCASSWGADGELFFGEGSRLTVL.

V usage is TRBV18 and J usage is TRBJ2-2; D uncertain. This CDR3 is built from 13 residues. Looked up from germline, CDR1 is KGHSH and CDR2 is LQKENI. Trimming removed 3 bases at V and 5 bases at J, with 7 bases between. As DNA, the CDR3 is TGTGCCAGCTCACCCGTGGAGACCGGGGAGCTGTTTTTT. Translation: CASSPVETGELFF.